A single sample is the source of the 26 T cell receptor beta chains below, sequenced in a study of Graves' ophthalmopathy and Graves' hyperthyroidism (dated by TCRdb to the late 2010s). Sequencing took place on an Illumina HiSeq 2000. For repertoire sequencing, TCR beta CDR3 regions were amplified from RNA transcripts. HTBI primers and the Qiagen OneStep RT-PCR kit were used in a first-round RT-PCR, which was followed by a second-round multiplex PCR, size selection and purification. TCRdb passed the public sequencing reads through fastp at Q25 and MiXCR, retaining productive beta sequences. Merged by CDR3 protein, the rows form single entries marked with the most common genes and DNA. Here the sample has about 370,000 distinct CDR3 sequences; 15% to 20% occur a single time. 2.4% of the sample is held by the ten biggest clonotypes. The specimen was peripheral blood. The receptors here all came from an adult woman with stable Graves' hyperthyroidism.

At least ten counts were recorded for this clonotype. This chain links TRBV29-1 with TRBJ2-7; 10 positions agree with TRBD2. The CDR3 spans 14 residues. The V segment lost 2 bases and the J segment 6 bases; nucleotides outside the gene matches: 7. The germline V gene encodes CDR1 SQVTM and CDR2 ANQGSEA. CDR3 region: CSVEQLAGEVEQYF. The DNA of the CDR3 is TGCAGCGTTGAACAGCTAGCGGGAGAGGTCGAGCAGTACTTC.

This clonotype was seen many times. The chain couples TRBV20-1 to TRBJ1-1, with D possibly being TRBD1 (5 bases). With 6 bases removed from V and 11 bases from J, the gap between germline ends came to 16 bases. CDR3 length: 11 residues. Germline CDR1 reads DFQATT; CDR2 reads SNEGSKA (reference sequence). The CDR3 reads CSANVLAGAFF. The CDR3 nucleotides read TGCAGTGCCAACGTGCTCGCAGGGGCTTTCTTT.

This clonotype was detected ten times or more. The CDR3 is CASTEWGENTGELFF. CDR3 DNA sequence: TGTGCCAGCACCGAATGGGGGGAAAACACCGGGGAGCTGTTTTTT. This sequence joins TRBV6-1 and TRBJ2-2; TRBD2 might be the D (6 bases). Trimming took 7 bases from V and 2 from J, leaving 14 bases between them. The CDR3 covers 15 residues. Germline V gene sequence: CDR1 MNHNS, CDR2 SASEGT.

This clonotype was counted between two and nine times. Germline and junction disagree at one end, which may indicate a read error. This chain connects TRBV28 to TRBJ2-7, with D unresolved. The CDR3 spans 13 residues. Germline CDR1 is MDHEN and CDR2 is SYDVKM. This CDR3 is CTSSPPVIYEQYF. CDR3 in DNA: TGTACCAGCAGCCCTCCGGTGATCTACGAGCAGTACTTC. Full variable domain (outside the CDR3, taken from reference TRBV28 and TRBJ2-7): DVKVTQSSRYLVKRTGEKVFLECVQDMDHENMFWYRQDPGLGLRLIYFSYDVKMKEKGDIPEGYSVSREKKERFSLILESASTNQTSMYLCTSSPPVIYEQYFGPGTRLTVT.

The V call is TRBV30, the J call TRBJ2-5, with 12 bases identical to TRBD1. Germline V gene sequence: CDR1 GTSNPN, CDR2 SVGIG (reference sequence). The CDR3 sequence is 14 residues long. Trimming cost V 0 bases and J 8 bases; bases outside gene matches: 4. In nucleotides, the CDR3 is TGTGCCTGGAGTGTAGGGACAGGGGGCGCAACCCAGTACTTC. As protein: CAWSVGTGGATQYF.

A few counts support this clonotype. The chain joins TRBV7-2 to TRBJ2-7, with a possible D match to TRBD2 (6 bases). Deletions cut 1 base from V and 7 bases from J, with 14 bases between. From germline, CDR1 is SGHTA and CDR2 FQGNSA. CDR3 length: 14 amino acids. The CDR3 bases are TGTGCCAGCAGCTTAGACGGGGGAACGCGTGAGCAGTACTTC. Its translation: CASSLDGGTREQYF.

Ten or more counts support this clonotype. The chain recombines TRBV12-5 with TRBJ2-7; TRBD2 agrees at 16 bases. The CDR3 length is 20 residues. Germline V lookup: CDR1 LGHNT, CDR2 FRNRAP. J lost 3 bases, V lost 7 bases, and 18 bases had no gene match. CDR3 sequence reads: CASARIDLGTSGRAVYEQYF. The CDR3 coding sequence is TGTGCTAGTGCAAGAATCGACCTGGGGACTAGCGGGAGGGCCGTCTACGAGCAGTACTTC.

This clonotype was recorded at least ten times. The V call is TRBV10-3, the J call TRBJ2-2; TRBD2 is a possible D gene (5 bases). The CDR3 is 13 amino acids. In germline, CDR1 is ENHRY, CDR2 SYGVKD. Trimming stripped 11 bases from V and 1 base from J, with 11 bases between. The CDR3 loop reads CASGKGNTGELFF. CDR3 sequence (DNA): TGTGCCTCCGGGAAGGGGAACACCGGGGAGCTGTTTTTT.

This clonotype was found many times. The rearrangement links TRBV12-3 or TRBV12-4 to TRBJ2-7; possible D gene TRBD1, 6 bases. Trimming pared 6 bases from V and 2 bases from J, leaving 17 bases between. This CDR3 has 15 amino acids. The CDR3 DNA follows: TGTGCCAGCAGGCACCGGGACACGGTGCCCTACGAGCAGTACTTC. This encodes CASRHRDTVPYEQYF.

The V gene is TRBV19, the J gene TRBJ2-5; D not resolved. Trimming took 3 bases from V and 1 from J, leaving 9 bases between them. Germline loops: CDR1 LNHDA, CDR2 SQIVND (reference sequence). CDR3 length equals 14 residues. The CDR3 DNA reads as TGTGCCAGTAGTATTGTGGCAGGCCAAGAGACCCAGTACTTC. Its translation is CASSIVAGQETQYF. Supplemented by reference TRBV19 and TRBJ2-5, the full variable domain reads DGGITQSPKYLFRKEGQNVTLSCEQNLNHDAMYWYRQDPGQGLRLIYYSQIVNDFQKGDIAEGYSVSREKKESFPLTVTSAQKNPTAFYLCASSIVAGQETQYFGPGTRLLVL.

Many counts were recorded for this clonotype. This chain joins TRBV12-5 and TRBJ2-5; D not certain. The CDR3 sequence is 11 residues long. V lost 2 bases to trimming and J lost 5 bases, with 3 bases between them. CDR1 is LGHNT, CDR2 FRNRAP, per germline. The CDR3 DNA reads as TGTGCTAGTGGTTTGTTGGAGACCCAGTACTTC. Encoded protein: CASGLLETQYF.

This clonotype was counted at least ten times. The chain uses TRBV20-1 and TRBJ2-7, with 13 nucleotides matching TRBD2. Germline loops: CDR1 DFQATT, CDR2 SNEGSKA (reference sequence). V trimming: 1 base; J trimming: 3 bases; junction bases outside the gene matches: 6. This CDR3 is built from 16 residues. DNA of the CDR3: TGCAGTGCTAGAGGAGGGACTAGCGGGGATCGCTACGAGCAGTACTTC. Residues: CSARGGTSGDRYEQYF.

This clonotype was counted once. The CDR3 bases are TGTGCCAGTAGTTGGGGCAGGGGGTCCCCCCAAGAGACCCAGTACTTC. It specifies CASSWGRGSPQETQYF. The chain uses TRBV19 and TRBJ2-5, with 7 bases fitting TRBD1. Germline V gene lookup returns CDR1 LNHDA and CDR2 SQIVND (reference sequence). The CDR3 is made up of 16 amino acids. The V segment lost 5 bases and the J segment 1 base; nucleotides outside the gene matches: 10.

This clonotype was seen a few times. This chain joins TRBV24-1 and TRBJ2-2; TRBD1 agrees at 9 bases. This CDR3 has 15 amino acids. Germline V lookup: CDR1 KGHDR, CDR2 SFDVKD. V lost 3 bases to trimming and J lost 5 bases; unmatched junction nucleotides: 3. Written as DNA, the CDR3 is TGTGCCACCAGTGATGGGACAGGGAGGACCGGGGAGCTGTTTTTT. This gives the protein CATSDGTGRTGELFF.

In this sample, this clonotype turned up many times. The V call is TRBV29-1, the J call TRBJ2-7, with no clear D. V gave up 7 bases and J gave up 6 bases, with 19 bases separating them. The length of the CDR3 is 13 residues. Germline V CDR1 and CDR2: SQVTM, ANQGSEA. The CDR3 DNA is TGCAGCGCAACGACGGTGAACCGCCTCGAGCAGTACTTC. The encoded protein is CSATTVNRLEQYF.

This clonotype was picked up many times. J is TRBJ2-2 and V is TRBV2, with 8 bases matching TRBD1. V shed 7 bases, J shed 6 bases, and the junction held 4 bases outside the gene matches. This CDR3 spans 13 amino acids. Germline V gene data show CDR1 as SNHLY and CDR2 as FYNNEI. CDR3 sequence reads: CASTTGEAGELFF. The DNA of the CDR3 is TGTGCCAGCACGACAGGGGAGGCCGGGGAGCTGTTTTTT.

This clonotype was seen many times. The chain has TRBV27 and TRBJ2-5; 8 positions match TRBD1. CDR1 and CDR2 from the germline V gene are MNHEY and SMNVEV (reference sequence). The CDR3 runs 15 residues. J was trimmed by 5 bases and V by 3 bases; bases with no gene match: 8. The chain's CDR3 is CASSLNQGARETQYF. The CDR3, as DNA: TGTGCCAGCAGTTTGAACCAGGGGGCACGGGAGACCCAGTACTTC.

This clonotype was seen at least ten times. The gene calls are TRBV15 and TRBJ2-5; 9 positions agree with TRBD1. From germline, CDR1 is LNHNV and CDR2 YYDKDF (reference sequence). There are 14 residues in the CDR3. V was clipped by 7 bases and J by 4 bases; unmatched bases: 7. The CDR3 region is CATTTGTGRETQYF. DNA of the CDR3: TGTGCCACCACCACAGGGACAGGGAGAGAGACCCAGTACTTC. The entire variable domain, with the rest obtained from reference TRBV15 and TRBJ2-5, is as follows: DAMVIQNPRYQVTQFGKPVTLSCSQTLNHNVMYWYQQKSSQAPKLLFHYYDKDFNNEADTPDNFQSRRPNTSFCFLDIRSPGLGDTAMYLCATTTGTGRETQYFGPGTRLLVL.

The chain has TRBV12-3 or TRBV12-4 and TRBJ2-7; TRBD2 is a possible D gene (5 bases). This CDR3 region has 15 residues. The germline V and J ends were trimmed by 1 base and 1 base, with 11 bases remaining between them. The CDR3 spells CASSLGISGSYEQYF. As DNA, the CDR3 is TGTGCCAGCAGTTTAGGTATTTCGGGGTCCTACGAGCAGTACTTC.

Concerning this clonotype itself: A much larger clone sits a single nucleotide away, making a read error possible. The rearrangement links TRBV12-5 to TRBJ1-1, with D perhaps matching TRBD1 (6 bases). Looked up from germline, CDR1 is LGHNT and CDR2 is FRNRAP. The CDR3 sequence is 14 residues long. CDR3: CAPDPRGTYAEACF. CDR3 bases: TGTGCTCCCGACCCCCGCGGGACATACGCTGAAGCTTGCTTT.

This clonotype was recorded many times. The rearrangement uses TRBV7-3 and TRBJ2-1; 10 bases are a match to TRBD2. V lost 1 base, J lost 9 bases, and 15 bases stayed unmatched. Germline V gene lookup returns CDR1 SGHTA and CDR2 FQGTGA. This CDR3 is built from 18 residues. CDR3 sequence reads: CASSLREPSGSLFFEQFF. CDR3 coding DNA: TGTGCCAGCAGCTTAAGGGAACCTAGCGGGAGCCTGTTTTTTGAGCAGTTCTTC.

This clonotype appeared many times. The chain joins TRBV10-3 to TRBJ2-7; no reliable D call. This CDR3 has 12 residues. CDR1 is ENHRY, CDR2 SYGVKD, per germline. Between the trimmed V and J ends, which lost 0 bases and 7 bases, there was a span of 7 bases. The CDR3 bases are TGTGCCATCAGTGAGTCGGGCGTAGAGCAGTACTTC. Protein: CAISESGVEQYF.

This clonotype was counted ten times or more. The CDR3, as DNA: TGTGCCAGCACCCTCCAGGTCAATCAGCCCCAGCATTTT. It encodes CASTLQVNQPQHF. The J gene is TRBJ1-5, the V gene TRBV12-3 or TRBV12-4; D uncertain. The germline V and J ends were trimmed by 7 bases and 3 bases, with 10 bases remaining between them. This CDR3 has 13 residues.

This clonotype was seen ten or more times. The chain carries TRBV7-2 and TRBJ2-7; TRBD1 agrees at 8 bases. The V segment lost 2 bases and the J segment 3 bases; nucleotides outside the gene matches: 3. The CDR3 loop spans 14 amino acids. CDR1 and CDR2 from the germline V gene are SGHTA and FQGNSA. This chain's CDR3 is CASSLLGQGYEQYF. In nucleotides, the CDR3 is TGTGCCAGCAGCTTACTCGGACAGGGCTACGAGCAGTACTTC.

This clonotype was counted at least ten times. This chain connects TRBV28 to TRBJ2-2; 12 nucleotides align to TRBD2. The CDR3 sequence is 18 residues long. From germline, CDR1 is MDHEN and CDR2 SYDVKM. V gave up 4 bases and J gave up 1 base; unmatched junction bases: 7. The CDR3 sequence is CASSSRTSGNENTGELFF. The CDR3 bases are TGTGCCAGCAGTTCCAGGACTAGCGGGAACGAGAACACCGGGGAGCTGTTTTTT.

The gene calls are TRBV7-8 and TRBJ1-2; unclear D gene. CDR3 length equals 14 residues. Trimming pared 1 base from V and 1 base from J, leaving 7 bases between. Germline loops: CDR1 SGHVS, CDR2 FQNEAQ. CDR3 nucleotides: TGTGCCAGCAGCTTAGTTGGCAGTAACTATGGCTACACCTTC. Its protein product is CASSLVGSNYGYTF.